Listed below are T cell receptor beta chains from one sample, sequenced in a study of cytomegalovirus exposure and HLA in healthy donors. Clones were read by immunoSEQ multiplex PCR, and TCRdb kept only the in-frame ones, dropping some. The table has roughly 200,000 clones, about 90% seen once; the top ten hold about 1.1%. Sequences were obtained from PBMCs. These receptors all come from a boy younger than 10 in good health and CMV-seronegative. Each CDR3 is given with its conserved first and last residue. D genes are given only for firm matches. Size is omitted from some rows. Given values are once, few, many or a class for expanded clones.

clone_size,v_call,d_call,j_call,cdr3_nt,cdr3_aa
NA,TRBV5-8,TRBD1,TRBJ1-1,TGTGCCAGCAGCTTGGCTCTACAGGGGTCCGAAGCTTTCTTT,CASSLALQGSEAFF
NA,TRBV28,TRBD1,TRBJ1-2,TGTGCCAGCAGTTTAACTGACACAGGGGGTGGCTACACCTTC,CASSLTDTGGGYTF
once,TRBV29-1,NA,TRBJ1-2,TGCAGCGTTCAGGGTATTGCCCCTAACTATGGCTACACCTTC,CSVQGIAPNYGYTF
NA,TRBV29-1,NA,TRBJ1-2,TGCAGCGTTGAATATTCGGGTTATGGCTACACCTTC,CSVEYSGYGYTF
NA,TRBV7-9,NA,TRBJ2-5,TGTGCCAGCAGCTCCCCAGGGGTTTATCAAGAGACCCAGTACTTC,CASSSPGVYQETQYF
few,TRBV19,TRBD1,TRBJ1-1,TGTGCCAGTAGTATCGGGACAGGGTTTAGGGGCACTGAAGCTTTCTTT,CASSIGTGFRGTEAFF
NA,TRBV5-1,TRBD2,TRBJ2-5,TGCGCCAGCAGCTGGGGACTAGCGGGGGAAGAGACCCAGTACTTC,CASSWGLAGEETQYF
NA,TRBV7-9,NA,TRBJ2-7,TGTGCCAGCAGGGACACAAGGGGCGAGCAGTACTTC,CASRDTRGEQYF
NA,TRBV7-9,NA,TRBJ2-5,TGTGCCAGCAGCTTAGAGGGCCAGGGAGGAGAGACCCAGTACTTC,CASSLEGQGGETQYF
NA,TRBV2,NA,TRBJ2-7,TGTGCCAGCAGCTCCCCCACCGACAGGTCGGGTTACGAGCAGTACTTC,CASSSPTDRSGYEQYF
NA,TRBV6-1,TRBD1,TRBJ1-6,TGTGCCGGACAGGTGAACTCCTATAATTCACCCCTCCACTTT,CAGQVNSYNSPLHF
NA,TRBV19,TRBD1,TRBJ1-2,TGTGCCACCCAGCCGGGACAGGGGGCGGACGGCTACACCTTC,CATQPGQGADGYTF
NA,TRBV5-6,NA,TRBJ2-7,TGTGCCAGCAGCTTGACGGGGAACTACGAGCAGTACTTC,CASSLTGNYEQYF
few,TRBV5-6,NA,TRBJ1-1,TGTGCCAGCAGCTTGTGGCAGTCAGGAGCTTTCTTT,CASSLWQSGAFF
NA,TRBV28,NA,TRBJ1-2,TGTGCCAGCAGTTTCCCAGAGATAGGGACACCGGGAAGGTATGGCTACACCTTC,CASSFPEIGTPGRYGYTF
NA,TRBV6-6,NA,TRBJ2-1,TGTGCCAGCAGTCAACCGGACACCCCATCAGCGTTCTTC,CASSQPDTPSAFF
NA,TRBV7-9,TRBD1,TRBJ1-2,TGTGCCAGCAGCTTGGACAGGGAAAGGGGCTACACCTTC,CASSLDRERGYTF
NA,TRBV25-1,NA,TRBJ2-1,TGTGCCAGCAGTGAATACTTGTCAGGGTCTAATGAGCAGTTCTTC,CASSEYLSGSNEQFF
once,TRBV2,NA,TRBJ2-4,TGTGCCAGCATCTACTCCCTAGCAGGGGCCATAGCCAAAAACATTCAGTACTTC,CASIYSLAGAIAKNIQYF
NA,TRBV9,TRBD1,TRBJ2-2,TGTGCCAGCAGCGCCCTGGACAGGACCACCGGGGAGCTGTTTTTT,CASSALDRTTGELFF
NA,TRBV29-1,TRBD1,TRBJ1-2,TGCAGCGTTGTGGGGGTAGGACAGGGGTTAGATGGCTACACCTTC,CSVVGVGQGLDGYTF
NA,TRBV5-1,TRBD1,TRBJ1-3,TGCGCCAGCAGCCCTCAAACGCAGGGGGCCCTGGGAAACACCATATATTTT,CASSPQTQGALGNTIYF
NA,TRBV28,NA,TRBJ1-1,TGTGCCAGCAGTTTAACATTGCGGGGTTCGGGAGCTTTCTTT,CASSLTLRGSGAFF
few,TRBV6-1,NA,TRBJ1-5,TGTGCCAGCAGTGACCAGTTGTATCAGCCCCAGCATTTT,CASSDQLYQPQHF
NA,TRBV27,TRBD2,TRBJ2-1,TGTGCCAGCATCCTAGCGGGAGGGGGAAATGAGCAGTTCTTC,CASILAGGGNEQFF
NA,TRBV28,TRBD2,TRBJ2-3,TGTGCCAGCAGCCCCCCTAGAGCGGGAGTAGGTACAGATACGCAGTATTTT,CASSPPRAGVGTDTQYF
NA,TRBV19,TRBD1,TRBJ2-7,TGTGCCAGTAGTACCACCGGGACAGGGATCGGCTCCTACGAGCAGTACTTC,CASSTTGTGIGSYEQYF
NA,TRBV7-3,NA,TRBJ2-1,TGTGCCAGCAGCTTGAGGGGGAATGAGCAGTTCTTC,CASSLRGNEQFF
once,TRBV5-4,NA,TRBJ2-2,TGTGCCAGCAGCCCGACAGGAACGAACACCGGGGAGCTGTTTTTT,CASSPTGTNTGELFF
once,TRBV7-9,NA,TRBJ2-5,TGTGCCAGCACCCCACAGGAGGGGGAGACCCAGTACTTC,CASTPQEGETQYF
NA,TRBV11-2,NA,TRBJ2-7,TGTGCCAGCAGCTTAGGACTCTACGAGCAGTACTTC,CASSLGLYEQYF
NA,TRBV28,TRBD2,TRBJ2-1,TGTGCCAGCAGTGACGGGGGGAGCTCCTACAATGAGCAGTTCTTC,CASSDGGSSYNEQFF
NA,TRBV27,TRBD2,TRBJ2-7,TGTGCCAGCAGTCCCCGGACTAGCTACGAGCAGTACTTC,CASSPRTSYEQYF
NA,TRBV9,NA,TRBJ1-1,TGTGCCAGCAGTACGAAAGCGAACACTGAAGCTTTCTTT,CASSTKANTEAFF
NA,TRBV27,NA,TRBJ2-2,TGTGCCAGCAGTCCGGGTTCCAGGGGACACCACCATCCCGGGGAGCTGTTTTTT,CASSPGSRGHHHPGELFF
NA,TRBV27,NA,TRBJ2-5,TGTGCCAGCAGCCCCGGCACTGAAGGGGAAGACCAGTACTTC,CASSPGTEGEDQYF
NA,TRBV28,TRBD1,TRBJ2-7,TGTGCCAGCAGTTTATCCCCTCACCGACAGGGATCCGTCGAGCAGTACTTC,CASSLSPHRQGSVEQYF
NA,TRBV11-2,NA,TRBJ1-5,TGTGCCAGCAGCCTTAACCGGGGGGGCAATCAGCCCCAGCATTTT,CASSLNRGGNQPQHF
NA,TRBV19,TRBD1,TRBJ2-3,TGTGCCAGTTCCAAAACAGGGGCGGCAGATACGCAGTATTTT,CASSKTGAADTQYF
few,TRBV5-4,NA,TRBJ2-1,TGTGCCAGCAGCTCCCCTCAGGGTGGCAATGAGCAGTTCTTC,CASSSPQGGNEQFF
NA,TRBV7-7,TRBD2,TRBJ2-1,TGTGCCAGCAGCTTAGGAGTTAGCGGGAGTGGGGAGCAGTTCTTC,CASSLGVSGSGEQFF
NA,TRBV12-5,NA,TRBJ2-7,TGTGCTAGTGGTTTAGGGACTTCCGGCGAGCAGTACTTC,CASGLGTSGEQYF
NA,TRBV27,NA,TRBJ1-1,TGTGCCAGCAGTTTTCTGGCGGGTTCTTTGAACACTGAAGCTTTCTTT,CASSFLAGSLNTEAFF
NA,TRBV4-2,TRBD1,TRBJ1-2,TGTGCCAGCAGCCAAGATAGCGTAGCGGGGGCAGGGGGGGGCTACACCTTC,CASSQDSVAGAGGGYTF
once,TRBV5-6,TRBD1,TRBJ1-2,TGTGCCAGCAGCTTAATCCTGGGACAGGGGAACTATGGCTACACCTTC,CASSLILGQGNYGYTF
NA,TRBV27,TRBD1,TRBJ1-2,TGTGCCAGCAGTGGAGGACAGGTTCACGGCTACACCTTC,CASSGGQVHGYTF
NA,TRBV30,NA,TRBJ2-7,TGTGCCTGGAGTGCGGAGGGCAGGCCTAACGAGCAGTACTTC,CAWSAEGRPNEQYF
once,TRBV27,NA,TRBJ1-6,TGTGCCAGCAGTTTGGCGGGGGCAGATAATTCACCCCTCCACTTT,CASSLAGADNSPLHF
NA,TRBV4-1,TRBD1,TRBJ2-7,TGCGCCAGCAGCCAAGTACAGGGGGCGGCCTACGAGCAGTACTTC,CASSQVQGAAYEQYF
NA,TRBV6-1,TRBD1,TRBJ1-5,TGTGCCAGCAGTGCTACAGGGGGCGATCAGCCCCAGCATTTT,CASSATGGDQPQHF
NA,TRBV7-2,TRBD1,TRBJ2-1,TGTGCCAGCAGCCCGGGACAGAACAACAATGAGCAGTTCTTC,CASSPGQNNNEQFF
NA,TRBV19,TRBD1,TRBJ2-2,TGTGCCAGTACCCCACTGGACAGGGTCACCGGGGAGCTGTTTTTT,CASTPLDRVTGELFF
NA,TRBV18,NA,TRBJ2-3,TGTGCCAGCTCACCAAAGGGGGAGCCGGATACGCAGTATTTT,CASSPKGEPDTQYF
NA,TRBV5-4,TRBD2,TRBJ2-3,TGTGCCAGCAGCACTGGGACTAGGTCGGATACGCAGTATTTT,CASSTGTRSDTQYF
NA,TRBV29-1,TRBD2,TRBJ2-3,TGCAGCGTCGGCGCGGGACTAGAAGTTCAGTATTTT,CSVGAGLEVQYF
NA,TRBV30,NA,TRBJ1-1,TGTGCCTGGAGTATGGGAGTGGGTGAAGCTTTCTTT,CAWSMGVGEAFF
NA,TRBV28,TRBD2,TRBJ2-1,TGTGCCAGCAGTTTAGAGGCTAGCGGGAGCTTTTATCCTGAGCAGTTCTTC,CASSLEASGSFYPEQFF
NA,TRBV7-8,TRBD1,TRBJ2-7,TGTGCCAGCAGCTACCGGGACAGAGACTACGAGCAGTACTTC,CASSYRDRDYEQYF
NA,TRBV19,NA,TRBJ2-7,TGTGCCACCAAGGACTACTTGGACGAGCAGTACTTC,CATKDYLDEQYF